This T cell receptor beta chain was identified in a study of T cell repertoires in ileal Crohn's disease. Whole-study results and caveats: Compared with CD4 T cells, sorted CD8 cells carried more expanded clones. Postoperative endoscopy occurred within one year, median 6.9 months.

With regard to this clone: The antigen remains undetermined.

As to time point: neoterminal ileum biopsy at postoperative endoscopy, about 6 months after surgery. Some clones are missing from TCRdb's copy, which holds only in-frame ones; the method was immunoSEQ multiplex PCR. Among roughly 13,000 clones listed, approximately 78% were seen once. This CDR3 is built from 16 residues. In germline, CDR1 is LNHDA, CDR2 SQIVND (reference sequence). V trimming: 4 bases; J trimming: 9 bases; junction bases outside the gene matches: 12. The source material was ileal tissue. The chain joins TRBV19 to TRBJ2-1; TRBD1 aligns across 10 bases. The sequence came from an adult with Crohn's disease. The CDR3 coding sequence is TGTGCCAGTAGTAAACGCACCGGGACAGGGGCTTCTGAGCAGTTCTTC. Translation: CASSKRTGTGASEQFF. The entire variable domain, with the rest obtained from reference TRBV19 and TRBJ2-1, is as follows: DGGITQSPKYLFRKEGQNVTLSCEQNLNHDAMYWYRQDPGQGLRLIYYSQIVNDFQKGDIAEGYSVSREKKESFPLTVTSAQKNPTAFYLCASSKRTGTGASEQFFGPGTRLTVL.